This entry lists 18 T cell receptor beta chains sequenced from one sample in a study of beta chain features in type 1 diabetes. Study-level findings and limits: In all four CD4+ subsets, TCRB CDR3 length was significantly, moderately reduced in type 1 diabetes.

Their antigens are not known. As every portion of the isolated RNA was reverse transcribed, the sequencing read expressed TCRB transcripts. This table comes from immunoSEQ multiplex PCR, and its TCRdb copy is limited to in-frame clones, with some not included. This table holds about 160,000 clones, more than 60% found once. Input material: naive CD4+ T cells from blood. The receptors were gathered from a man aged 25-40 years with type 1 diabetes.

This chain joins TRBV10-3 and TRBJ2-1; a possible D gene is TRBD2 (5 bases). This CDR3 has 16 residues. V shed 3 bases and J shed 5 bases, with 17 bases lying between them. Germline assignment: CDR1 ENHRY and CDR2 SYGVKD. The CDR3 nucleotides are TGTGCCATCAGTGACCCTCCCTGGCGGGTGGACAATGAGCAGTTCTTC. This gives the protein CAISDPPWRVDNEQFF.

This chain links TRBV30 with TRBJ1-1; 8 bases align to TRBD1. This CDR3 has 17 residues. Looked up from germline, CDR1 is GTSNPN and CDR2 is SVGIG (reference sequence). The ends lost 0 bases at V and 10 bases at J; junction bases unmatched: 19. The DNA for the CDR3 is TGTGCCTGGAGTGTACGGGACAGGTTTTTTGGTTCATCGGGAGCTTTCTTT. Amino acid sequence: CAWSVRDRFFGSSGAFF.

The chain employs TRBV30 and TRBJ1-2; TRBD1 matches at 7 bases. Germline loops: CDR1 GTSNPN, CDR2 SVGIG (reference sequence). Germline trimming cut 5 bases from V and 5 bases from J; bases unmatched to any gene: 5. The CDR3 consists of 12 residues. The DNA for the CDR3 is TGTGCCTGGGGACAGGCCGAGTATGGCTACACCTTC. Its protein is CAWGQAEYGYTF.

The sample holds a few counts of this clone. This chain joins TRBV7-9 and TRBJ2-2, with 7 bases aligning to TRBD1. This CDR3 region has 16 residues. Germline-derived CDR1 and CDR2 are SEHNR and FQNEAQ (reference sequence). V was clipped by 10 bases and J by 1 base; unmatched bases: 12. This CDR3 is CATPNPRDRNTGELFF. CDR3 in DNA: TGTGCCACTCCGAACCCCCGGGACAGGAACACCGGGGAGCTGTTTTTT.

The sample holds a few counts of this clone. CDR3 sequence reads: CASSAHDLAGGSTDTQYF. The CDR3 coding sequence is TGTGCCAGCAGCGCCCACGACCTAGCGGGGGGGAGCACAGATACGCAGTATTTT. The V call is TRBV9, the J call TRBJ2-3, with 12 bases fitting TRBD2. Trimming at V came to 3 bases and at J to 0 bases, leaving 8 bases not matched to a gene. The CDR3 covers 18 residues. Germline V gene lookup returns CDR1 SGDLS and CDR2 YYNGEE.

The V and J genes are TRBV28 and TRBJ2-5; 8 bases fit TRBD2. The V segment lost 8 bases and the J segment 1 base; nucleotides outside the gene matches: 0. The length of the CDR3 is 12 residues. Germline V CDR1 and CDR2: MDHEN, SYDVKM. The CDR3 loop reads CASRGGQETQYF. For the CDR3, the DNA is TGTGCCAGCCGGGGGGGCCAAGAGACCCAGTACTTC. The full variable domain, completed using reference TRBV28 and TRBJ2-5, is DVKVTQSSRYLVKRTGEKVFLECVQDMDHENMFWYRQDPGLGLRLIYFSYDVKMKEKGDIPEGYSVSREKKERFSLILESASTNQTSMYLCASRGGQETQYFGPGTRLLVL.

The chain is built from TRBV4-3 and TRBJ1-2; D remains unclear. V dropped 0 bases and J dropped 0 bases, with 8 bases sitting between them. The V gene's germline CDR1 is LGHNA and CDR2 YSLEER. The CDR3 loop spans 15 amino acids. The CDR3 loop is CASSQEAGANYGYTF. The CDR3 bases are TGCGCCAGCAGCCAAGAAGCGGGCGCTAACTATGGCTACACCTTC.

This clone was observed a few times. The chain recombines TRBV11-2 with TRBJ2-4; D is uncertain. In germline, CDR1 is SGHAT, CDR2 FQNNGV. V was trimmed by 1 base and J by 0 bases, leaving 7 bases between them. The CDR3 covers 15 residues. As DNA, the CDR3 is TGTGCCAGCAGCTTAGGCAGGATAGCCAAAAACATTCAGTACTTC. This encodes CASSLGRIAKNIQYF.

The chain is built from TRBV11-2 and TRBJ1-2, with TRBD1 identical over 8 bases. Germline values: CDR1 SGHAT, CDR2 FQNNGV. This CDR3 spans 13 amino acids. Losses at the gene ends were 5 bases for V and 4 bases for J; bases not matched to a gene: 3. The CDR3 region has the DNA TGTGCCAGCAGCCGCGACAGGGGCTATGGCTACACCTTC. Protein product: CASSRDRGYGYTF. Combining the CDR3 with reference TRBV11-2 and TRBJ1-2 gives the whole variable domain EAGVAQSPRYKIIEKRQSVAFWCNPISGHATLYWYQQILGQGPKLLIQFQNNGVVDDSQLPKDRFSAERLKGVDSTLKIQPAKLEDSAVYLCASSRDRGYGYTFGSGTRLTVV.

V usage is TRBV25-1 and J usage is TRBJ2-3, with a possible D match to TRBD2 (6 bases). The CDR3 runs to 16 residues. V was shortened by 0 bases and J by 0 bases, with 10 bases between the two germline ends. CDR1 and CDR2 (germline): MGHDK, SYGVNS. The CDR3 nucleotides read TGTGCCAGCAGTGAATACAGCGGGCTCAGCACAGATACGCAGTATTTT. Encoded protein: CASSEYSGLSTDTQYF.

The rearrangement joins TRBV20-1 to TRBJ1-2, with 7 nucleotides matching TRBD1. CDR3 size: 11 residues. Germline lookup yields CDR1 DFQATT and CDR2 SNEGSKA (reference sequence). CDR3: CSGQDNYGYTF. Here the CDR3 DNA reads TGCAGCGGACAGGATAACTATGGCTACACCTTC.

V usage is TRBV13 and J usage is TRBJ1-2, with D uncertain. The CDR3 is made up of 14 amino acids. Germline assignment: CDR1 PRHDT and CDR2 FYEKMQ (reference sequence). The germline V and J ends were trimmed by 5 bases and 6 bases, with 16 bases remaining between them. The CDR3 loop is CASSGPKVYHGYTF. In DNA form, the CDR3 reads TGTGCCAGCAGCGGACCCAAGGTTTATCATGGCTACACCTTC.

The chain combines TRBV13 with TRBJ2-3; D tentatively fits TRBD1 or TRBD2 (5 bases each). The CDR3 runs to 16 residues. Trimming removed 3 bases from V and 2 bases from J, with 15 bases in between. Germline CDR1 and CDR2: PRHDT and FYEKMQ (reference sequence). Here the CDR3 DNA reads TGTGCCAGCAGCTTGGGGGTACAGCGTAACACAGATACGCAGTATTTT. It specifies CASSLGVQRNTDTQYF.

The rearrangement joins TRBV11-2 to TRBJ2-1, with D maybe TRBD2 (5 bases). This CDR3 contains 15 residues. V was shortened by 5 bases and J by 5 bases, with 16 bases between the two germline ends. Germline V gives CDR1 SGHAT, CDR2 FQNNGV. CDR3 sequence reads: CASSRTSSNNNEQFF. The CDR3 DNA is TGTGCCAGCAGCCGTACTAGTTCCAATAACAATGAGCAGTTCTTC. Full variable domain (remainder filled in from reference TRBV11-2 and TRBJ2-1): EAGVAQSPRYKIIEKRQSVAFWCNPISGHATLYWYQQILGQGPKLLIQFQNNGVVDDSQLPKDRFSAERLKGVDSTLKIQPAKLEDSAVYLCASSRTSSNNNEQFFGPGTRLTVL.

V gene TRBV27 combines with J gene TRBJ1-1, with D possibly being TRBD1 (6 bases). The V gene lost 5 bases and the J gene lost 2 bases, with 21 bases spanning the gap. The CDR3 is made up of 17 amino acids. Germline-derived CDR1 and CDR2 are MNHEY and SMNVEV (reference sequence). The CDR3 nucleotides are TGTGCCAGCAGTACCCCGAGAGGGGGGTATGGCAACACTGAAGCTTTCTTT. It translates to CASSTPRGGYGNTEAFF.

The chain joins TRBV28 to TRBJ2-7; no reliable D call. Trimming removed 6 bases from V and 4 bases from J, with 7 bases in between. From germline, CDR1 is MDHEN and CDR2 SYDVKM. The CDR3 length is 11 residues. This CDR3 is CASSQRYEQYF. The CDR3 DNA is TGTGCCAGCAGCCAACGATACGAGCAGTACTTC.

This clone was observed once. This rearrangement joins TRBV7-2 to TRBJ2-7; possibly TRBD1 for D (5 bases). There are 16 residues in the CDR3. Germline V gene sequence: CDR1 SGHTA, CDR2 FQGNSA. V lost 1 base and J 2 bases, leaving 15 bases between the germline ends. The CDR3 here is CASSLVADIQTYEQYF. The CDR3 DNA reads TGTGCCAGCAGCTTAGTGGCGGACATACAAACCTACGAGCAGTACTTC. Using reference TRBV7-2 and TRBJ2-7 for the parts outside the CDR3, the full variable domain is GAGVSQSPSNKVTEKGKDVELRCDPISGHTALYWYRQSLGQGLEFLIYFQGNSAPDKSGLPSDRFSAERTGGSVSTLTIQRTQQEDSAVYLCASSLVADIQTYEQYFGPGTRLTVT.

The CDR3 loop reads CAWMPLSTDTQYF. In DNA, the CDR3 is TGTGCCTGGATGCCTCTATCCACAGATACGCAGTATTTT. The V gene is TRBV30, the J gene TRBJ2-3; D is unclear. The V end was cut by 4 bases, the J end by 2 bases, with 10 bases between. Germline CDR1 is GTSNPN and CDR2 is SVGIG (reference sequence). The CDR3 is made up of 13 amino acids.